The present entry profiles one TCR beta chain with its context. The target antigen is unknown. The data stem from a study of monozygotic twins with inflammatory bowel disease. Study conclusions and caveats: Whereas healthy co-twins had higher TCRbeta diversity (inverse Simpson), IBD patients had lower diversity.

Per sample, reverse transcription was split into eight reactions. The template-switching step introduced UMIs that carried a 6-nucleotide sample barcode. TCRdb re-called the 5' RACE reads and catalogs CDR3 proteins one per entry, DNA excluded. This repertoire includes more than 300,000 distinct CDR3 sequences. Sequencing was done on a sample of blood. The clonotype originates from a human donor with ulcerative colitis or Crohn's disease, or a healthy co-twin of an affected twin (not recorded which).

The CDR3 protein is CASSGASGGGYTDTQYF. The chain links TRBV9 to TRBJ2-3; TCRdb's assignment of TRBD2 cannot be checked, as there is no DNA. The CDR3 runs 17 residues. Germline V gene data show CDR1 as SGDLS and CDR2 as YYNGEE. Full variable domain (outside the CDR3, taken from reference TRBV9 and TRBJ2-3): DSGVTQTPKHLITATGQRVTLRCSPRSGDLSVYWYQQSLDQGLQFLIQYYNGEERAKGNILERFSAQQFPDLHSELNLSSLELGDSALYFCASSGASGGGYTDTQYFGPGTRLTVL.